One and the same sample provided the 26 T cell receptor beta chains below, sequenced in a study of identical twins. From the 5' RACE reads, TCRdb called clonotypes with MiXCR, one entry per CDR3 protein. Among 1.5 million to 2 million distinct CDR3 sequences listed, about 30% were seen once. The sample comprised cord blood. The receptors originated from a newborn girl in good health.

The chain combines TRBV29-1 with TRBJ2-7; D not certain. CDR1 SQVTM and CDR2 ANQGSEA come from the germline V gene. The V end was cut by 4 bases, the J end by 0 bases, with 7 bases between. The CDR3 totals 12 residues. CDR3 nucleotide sequence: TGCAGCGTTGTGATAGACTCCTACGAGCAGTACTTC. This encodes CSVVIDSYEQYF.

This clonotype appeared many times. The DNA of the CDR3 is TGCGCCAGCAGCTTGCGCCCCCAGGGGGCTAAGACTGAAGCTTTCTTT. This gives the protein CASSLRPQGAKTEAFF. V usage is TRBV5-1 and J usage is TRBJ1-1, with 8 positions matching TRBD1. Germline V gene data show CDR1 as SGHRS and CDR2 as YFSETQ. The trim removed 1 base at V and 5 bases at J, leaving 10 bases unmatched. The CDR3 contains 16 residues.

The chain couples TRBV28 to TRBJ1-2, with 9 nucleotides matching TRBD1. Germline V gene data show CDR1 as MDHEN and CDR2 as SYDVKM. The V gene end was trimmed by 5 bases and the J gene end by 3 bases; junction bases not matched to a gene: 10. The CDR3 is 16 amino acids. The DNA of the CDR3 is TGTGCCAGCAGTCCCTACGGACAGGGGCCTGACTATGGCTACACCTTC. Translation gives CASSPYGQGPDYGYTF.

This clonotype was seen a few times. V and J are TRBV15 and TRBJ2-7; D not resolved. There are 14 residues in the CDR3. The V and J ends lost 6 bases and 3 bases respectively, with 15 bases between them. From germline, CDR1 is LNHNV and CDR2 YYDKDF (reference sequence). CDR3 residues: CATSSWGWGYEQYF. The CDR3, as DNA: TGTGCCACCAGTTCCTGGGGATGGGGCTACGAGCAGTACTTC.

The chain couples TRBV7-9 to TRBJ2-3; D unclear. The CDR3 loop spans 15 amino acids. Germline CDR1 reads SEHNR; CDR2 reads FQNEAQ (reference sequence). V lost 1 base and J 1 base, leaving 9 bases between the germline ends. The CDR3 sequence: CASSLDSTRTDTQYF. DNA of the CDR3: TGTGCCAGCAGCTTAGACTCGACGCGCACAGATACGCAGTATTTT.

The J gene is TRBJ2-3, the V gene TRBV20-1, with 7 positions matching TRBD2. CDR1 is DFQATT and CDR2 is SNEGSKA in the germline V gene (reference sequence). This CDR3 is 17 amino acids long. V shed 3 bases and J 2 bases; nucleotides not matched to a gene: 14. The CDR3 loop is CSASQGRGQGLTDTQYF. DNA for the CDR3: TGCAGTGCTAGCCAAGGGAGGGGTCAGGGTCTCACAGATACGCAGTATTTT.

This clonotype was counted at least ten times. This may be a read error: a much more frequent sequence differs by one nucleotide. The chain recombines TRBV20-1 with TRBJ1-2; D gene uncertain. V lost 4 bases and J 2 bases, leaving 5 bases between the germline ends. CDR3 length: 11 residues. Germline V gene sequence: CDR1 DFQATT, CDR2 SNEGSKA (reference sequence). The CDR3 sequence: CSAKDNYGYTF. The CDR3 region has the DNA TGCAGTGCTAAGGACAACTATGGCTACACCTTC.

This chain joins TRBV20-1 and TRBJ1-6; D is unresolved. CDR3 length: 15 amino acids. Germline V gene sequence: CDR1 DFQATT, CDR2 SNEGSKA (reference sequence). V shed 3 bases and J shed 3 bases, with 12 bases lying between them. DNA of the CDR3: TGCAGTGCTAGTTCTTCGGACCTCTATAATTCACCCCTCCACTTT. This sequence encodes CSASSSDLYNSPLHF.

V is TRBV2 and J is TRBJ2-1; maybe TRBD1 (6 bases). Germline V gives CDR1 SNHLY, CDR2 FYNNEI. Trimming removed 6 bases at V and 5 bases at J, with 14 bases between. The CDR3 spans 14 residues. CDR3 amino acids: CASRVDRYDNEQFF. In DNA form, the CDR3 reads TGTGCCAGCAGGGTCGACAGGTATGACAATGAGCAGTTCTTC.

This clonotype was picked up a small number of times. The genes are TRBV11-2 and TRBJ2-5; 9 bases are a match to TRBD1. Gene TRBJ2-7 matches the end of the DNA better, so the J call may be wrong. The CDR3 totals 16 residues. Germline lookup yields CDR1 SGHAT and CDR2 FQNNGV. The CDR3 loop reads CASSLVYGTGFYEQYF. CDR3 sequence (DNA): TGTGCCAGCAGCTTAGTTTACGGGACAGGGTTTTACGAGCAGTACTTC.

The chain is built from TRBV20-1 and TRBJ1-5; 7 bases map to TRBD1. CDR1 DFQATT and CDR2 SNEGSKA come from the germline V gene (reference sequence). The CDR3 runs to 16 residues. V lost 6 bases to trimming and J lost 2 bases; unmatched junction nucleotides: 13. CDR3 nucleotides: TGCAGTGCCAGGATAGTATCCGGGACAGGCAATCAGCCCCAGCATTTT. Its translation is CSARIVSGTGNQPQHF.

In its sample, this clonotype was seen a few times. The gene calls are TRBV24-1 and TRBJ2-1; tentative D call: TRBD1 (5 bases). CDR1 and CDR2 from the germline V gene are KGHDR and SFDVKD. The CDR3 covers 16 residues. V lost 3 bases to trimming and J lost 5 bases, with 16 bases between them. The CDR3 DNA sequence: TGTGCCACCAGTGATATCTCAAGGGTAGGGGACAATGAGCAGTTCTTC. Translating gives CATSDISRVGDNEQFF.

This rearrangement joins TRBV20-1 to TRBJ2-3; D may be TRBD1 (5 bases). Between the trimmed V and J ends, which lost 6 bases and 3 bases, there was a span of 16 bases. The CDR3 is 14 amino acids. Germline assignment: CDR1 DFQATT and CDR2 SNEGSKA (reference sequence). The chain's CDR3 is CSALKHGATDTQYF. The CDR3 DNA reads as TGCAGTGCCCTTAAACATGGGGCAACAGATACGCAGTATTTT.

The V call is TRBV29-1, the J call TRBJ1-1; maybe TRBD1 (5 bases). V was shortened by 4 bases and J by 4 bases, with 10 bases between the two germline ends. Germline CDR1 is SQVTM and CDR2 is ANQGSEA. The CDR3 has 12 amino acids. In nucleotides, the CDR3 is TGCAGCGTTGTGGGGCGGACCACTGAAGCTTTCTTT. Its protein is CSVVGRTTEAFF. Combining the CDR3 with reference TRBV29-1 and TRBJ1-1 gives the whole variable domain SAVISQKPSRDICQRGTSLTIQCQVDSQVTMMFWYRQQPGQSLTLIATANQGSEATYESGFVIDKFPISRPNLTFSTLTVSNMSPEDSSIYLCSVVGRTTEAFFGQGTRLTVV.

This clonotype has just a few counts. The CDR3 sequence is CATSEAGGNQPQHF. CDR3 nucleotide sequence: TGTGCCACCAGTGAAGCAGGGGGAAATCAGCCCCAGCATTTT. V is TRBV24-1 and J is TRBJ1-5; 7 bases agree with TRBD1. The CDR3 contains 14 residues. The ends lost 4 bases at V and 4 bases at J; junction bases unmatched: 3. Germline lookup yields CDR1 KGHDR and CDR2 SFDVKD.

The table lists this clonotype with a few counts. The J gene is TRBJ2-5, the V gene TRBV7-9; 8 bases are shared with TRBD2. The germline CDR1 and CDR2 sequences are SEHNR and FQNEAQ (reference sequence). The CDR3 is made up of 15 amino acids. Trimming at V came to 4 bases and at J to 2 bases, leaving 6 bases not matched to a gene. CDR3 residues: CASSSYGTRQETQYF. CDR3 DNA sequence: TGTGCCAGCAGCTCGTACGGGACTAGACAAGAGACCCAGTACTTC. The full variable domain, in which reference TRBV7-9 and TRBJ2-5 provide the parts outside the CDR3, is DTGVSQNPRHKITKRGQNVTFRCDPISEHNRLYWYRQTLGQGPEFLTYFQNEAQLEKSRLLSDRFSAERPKGSFSTLEIQRTEQGDSAMYLCASSSYGTRQETQYFGPGTRLLVL.

The chain couples TRBV28 to TRBJ2-4; a possible D gene is TRBD2 (5 bases). Trimming pared 5 bases from V and 10 bases from J, leaving 12 bases between. The CDR3 has 12 residues. The V gene's germline CDR1 is MDHEN and CDR2 SYDVKM. CDR3 DNA sequence: TGTGCCAGCAGTCTCCGGCGGGCGATTCAGTACTTC. Protein: CASSLRRAIQYF.

This clonotype was picked up a small number of times. The genes are TRBV21-1 and TRBJ2-5; TRBD2, the D gene given by the table, was not confirmed from the DNA. Gene TRBJ2-7 matches the end of the DNA better, so the J call may be wrong. TRBV21-1 is designated a pseudogene. The CDR3 covers 14 residues. The CDR3 loop is CASSKPPPPYEQYF. The CDR3 DNA follows: TGTGCCAGCAGCAAACCCCCACCTCCCTACGAGCAGTACTTC.

The V and J genes are TRBV6-2 or TRBV6-3 and TRBJ2-3; the D is unclear. Germline loops: CDR1 MNHEY, CDR2 SVGEGT. The CDR3 length is 13 residues. V lost 2 bases, J lost 9 bases, and 12 bases lay in between. In DNA form, the CDR3 reads TGTGCCAGCAGTTACCCGACGACCGGGACGCAGTATTTT. This codes for CASSYPTTGTQYF.

The chain employs TRBV21-1 and TRBJ2-5; the D call TRBD2 from the table was never checked on the DNA. TRBV21-1 is listed as a pseudogene. CDR3 size: 14 residues. The CDR3 loop reads CASSNTSGQETQYF. CDR3 coding DNA: TGTGCCAGCAGCAACACTAGCGGCCAAGAGACCCAGTACTTC.

The genes are TRBV20-1 and TRBJ1-5; tentatively, D is TRBD1 (6 bases). Trimming took off 2 bases at V and 0 bases at J, with 11 bases between the two ends. Germline V gene data show CDR1 as DFQATT and CDR2 as SNEGSKA (reference sequence). CDR3 length: 15 amino acids. The CDR3 protein is CSARRGANSNQPQHF. DNA of the CDR3: TGCAGTGCTAGAAGGGGGGCTAATAGCAATCAGCCCCAGCATTTT.

A few counts support this clonotype. The chain recombines TRBV20-1 with TRBJ2-1; D is possibly TRBD1 (5 bases). The tail of the sequence fits TRBJ2-7 better, so the J call may be wrong. Germline loops: CDR1 DFQATT, CDR2 SNEGSKA (reference sequence). The CDR3 is made up of 18 amino acids. Here the CDR3 DNA reads TGCAGTGCTAGAGAGAGCGTGGGGCGTCCCAGCTCCTACAATGAGCAGTACTTC. Translating gives CSARESVGRPSSYNEQYF.

In nucleotides, the CDR3 is TGTGCCAGCAGTTCCGAAACTTTAGCGGAGCAGTACTTC. It codes for CASSSETLAEQYF. The chain is built from TRBV6-5 and TRBJ2-4; perhaps TRBD2 as D (6 bases). CDR3 length: 13 residues. CDR1 and CDR2 from the germline V gene are MNHEY and SVGAGI. V lost 4 bases to trimming and J lost 13 bases, with 17 bases between them.

This clonotype was observed a few times. This chain joins TRBV15 and TRBJ2-1; 8 bases align to TRBD2. Germline V CDR1 and CDR2: LNHNV, YYDKDF (reference sequence). The V gene end was trimmed by 4 bases and the J gene end by 7 bases; junction bases not matched to a gene: 3. The CDR3 totals 13 residues. CDR3 residues: CATSNGTRNEQFF. The CDR3 DNA follows: TGTGCCACCAGCAACGGGACTAGAAATGAGCAGTTCTTC. The full variable domain, with the rest looked up from reference TRBV15 and TRBJ2-1, is DAMVIQNPRYQVTQFGKPVTLSCSQTLNHNVMYWYQQKSSQAPKLLFHYYDKDFNNEADTPDNFQSRRPNTSFCFLDIRSPGLGDTAMYLCATSNGTRNEQFFGPGTRLTVL.

V usage is TRBV7-2 and J usage is TRBJ2-3, with 9 bases that match TRBD2. The CDR3 sequence is 17 residues long. CDR1 SGHTA and CDR2 FQGNSA come from the germline V gene. V lost 1 base and J lost 0; bases outside the gene matches: 5. CDR3 nucleotide sequence: TGTGCCAGCAGCTTAGGTCCTAGCGGGGCTAGCACAGATACGCAGTATTTT. Protein sequence: CASSLGPSGASTDTQYF.

The gene calls are TRBV7-8 and TRBJ1-1, with no clear D. Per the germline V gene, CDR1 is SGHVS and CDR2 is FQNEAQ. V lost 5 bases to trimming and J lost 5 bases, with 21 bases between them. The CDR3 has 16 amino acids. The CDR3 here is CASSPRRIGSSTEAFF. DNA of the CDR3: TGTGCCAGCAGCCCACGGCGAATTGGGTCATCGACTGAAGCTTTCTTT.